This T cell receptor beta chain was identified in a study of T cells in Graves' hyperthyroidism and ophthalmopathy. V lost 2 bases and J 5 bases, leaving 15 bases between the germline ends. Germline-derived CDR1 and CDR2 are MGHDK and SYGVNS. CDR3 length: 15 amino acids. The TCR beta CDR3 regions underwent amplification using RNA transcripts as the source. HTBI primers were the set used in a first-round RT-PCR of the TCR CDR3. TCRdb analysed the multiplex PCR reads with MiXCR anew, one entry per CDR3 protein. Seen here are around 540,000 distinct CDR3 sequences, around 45% observed once, and the top ten hold 8% to 8.5%. This clonotype was found a few times. A much larger clone is a single base away; this may be a read error.

This TCR came from a woman between 18 and 29 years old with Graves' hyperthyroidism. Specimen: peripheral blood or thyroid tissue (not recorded which). This sequence joins TRBV25-1 and TRBJ1-1, with D perhaps matching TRBD1 (5 bases). DNA for the CDR3: TGTGCCAGCAGTGAAAAGGGGCGGGGGTTGACTGAAGCTTTCTTT. Residues: CASSEKGRGLTEAFF.